By share of the sample, the clone carrying this TCR beta chain is medium-sized (0.01 to 0.1%). Its antigen is still unknown. This beta chain is a stray sequence in a library constructed for alpha chains; its clone size is not meaningful. Specified time point: sample taken at primary tumor resection. The donors, around 72 patients with untreated early-stage non-small cell lung cancer, provided the samples. This sample was taken from a study of spatial heterogeneity in lung cancer. Overall study: Beta-chain sequences consistently outnumbered alpha-chain sequences in detection.

Whole-study results and caveats: Within tumors, counts of expanded alpha and beta TCRs tracked tumor mutation counts.

The germline V gene encodes CDR1 DFQATT and CDR2 SNEGSKA (reference sequence). V lost 1 base and J 5 bases, leaving 12 bases between the germline ends. This CDR3 is built from 14 residues. Individual TCR cDNA molecules each bore their own unique molecular identifier. Each CDR3 protein is one row after TCRdb ran MiXCR on the 5' RACE reads. Counted here are roughly 7,100 distinct CDR3 sequences, around 13% occurring once; the ten biggest clones make up approximately 8.1%. Sequenced here: lung tumor tissue, sampled at surgery. This chain connects TRBV20-1 to TRBJ1-5, with D unclear. The TCR comes from a male donor with early-stage non-small cell lung cancer. CDR3 nucleotides: TGCAGTGCTAGAGTGGGGAGGATGGATCAGCCCCAGCATTTT. Translated: CSARVGRMDQPQHF.